This is a list of T cell receptor beta chains from one sample in a study of shared clonotypes between healthy human individuals. Sequencing was performed with immunoSEQ multiplex PCR; in TCRdb, only in-frame clones are kept and a portion is missing. This table holds 650,000 to 700,000 clones, about nine tenths found once. Material for sequencing was memory CD8+ T cells from PBMCs. These receptor sequences come from a young man in good health. Some clones in this sample may be carry-over from other donors' samples. Each CDR3 is given with its conserved first and last residue. Fields, in order: clone size, J gene, V gene, D gene, CDR3 protein, CDR3 DNA. A D gene is named only where the DNA matches it firmly. Size is omitted from some rows. Given values are once, few, many or a class for expanded clones.

>-|TRBJ1-1|TRBV19|TRBD1
CASSIRTGTETEAFF
TGTGCCAGTAGTATAAGGACAGGGACGGAGACTGAAGCTTTCTTT
>-|TRBJ2-2|TRBV15|-
CATSRGRRGTGELFF
TGTGCCACCAGCAGGGGCCGTAGAGGGACCGGGGAGCTGTTTTTT
>-|TRBJ2-7|TRBV27|-
CASSLARGTYEQYF
TGTGCCAGCAGTTTAGCGCGGGGAACCTACGAGCAGTACTTC
>-|TRBJ2-7|TRBV6-1|TRBD2
CAILAGGREQYF
TGTGCCATACTAGCGGGAGGGCGTGAGCAGTACTTC
>-|TRBJ1-2|TRBV27|-
CASSFWPADGYTF
TGTGCCAGCAGTTTTTGGCCGGCGGATGGCTACACCTTC
>once|TRBJ1-2|TRBV7-9|-
CASTHRSYYGYTF
TGTGCCAGCACCCACAGGAGTTACTATGGCTACACCTTC
>-|TRBJ1-1|TRBV2|-
CATPRAAGTEAFF
TGTGCCACCCCAAGGGCCGCTGGCACTGAAGCTTTCTTT
>-|TRBJ1-5|TRBV11-2|-
CASSLKAGYNQPQHF
TGTGCCAGCAGCTTAAAGGCAGGGTACAATCAGCCCCAGCATTTT
>-|TRBJ1-4|TRBV6-1|-
CASSEYGPFEKLFF
TGTGCCAGCAGTGAATACGGCCCGTTTGAAAAACTGTTTTTT
>once|TRBJ2-5|TRBV7-9|TRBD1
CASSLRQGSRETQYF
TGTGCCAGCAGCTTAAGACAGGGGTCGAGGGAGACCCAGTACTTC
>-|TRBJ2-7|TRBV13|-
CASSSGTPSYEQYF
TGTGCCAGCAGCTCCGGGACCCCCTCCTACGAGCAGTACTTC
>-|TRBJ1-2|TRBV13|-
CASSLGYGAGAGGYTF
TGTGCCAGCAGCTTGGGGTACGGCGCAGGGGCCGGGGGCTACACCTTC
>-|TRBJ2-3|TRBV10-3|-
CAISESLGPAADTQYF
TGTGCCATCAGTGAGTCGTTGGGACCCGCAGCAGATACGCAGTATTTT
>-|TRBJ2-1|TRBV10-3|-
CAIGGRRTDQNEQFF
TGTGCCATCGGGGGCAGGAGGACAGACCAAAATGAGCAGTTCTTC
>-|TRBJ2-1|TRBV27|-
CASSNSGSSYNEQFF
TGTGCCAGCAGCAACTCTGGGAGCTCCTACAATGAGCAGTTCTTC